What follows are 14 T cell receptor beta chains derived from one specimen sequenced in a study of blood T cell repertoires in COVID-19. Generated by immunoSEQ multiplex PCR, the TCRdb table keeps only in-frame clones and is missing some. The profile covers more than 200,000 clones, with 70% to 90% appearing a single time and about 7.2% taken by the ten largest. Material for sequencing was PBMCs or T cells enriched from blood (not recorded which). The receptors were sampled from a woman aged 35 to 49 with acute COVID-19.

This sequence joins TRBV28 and TRBJ2-1; 7 nucleotides align to TRBD1. Unmatched junction bases numbered 4, after V lost 6 bases and J lost 11 bases. CDR1 is MDHEN, CDR2 SYDVKM, per germline. The CDR3 has 11 amino acids. The DNA for the CDR3 is TGTGCCAGCAGACTGACAGGGAAGCAGTTCTTC. This translates into CASRLTGKQFF.

The chain employs TRBV7-2 and TRBJ2-7; the D gene is possibly TRBD2 (5 bases). From germline, CDR1 is SGHTA and CDR2 FQGNSA. The germline V and J ends were trimmed by 3 bases and 5 bases, with 11 bases remaining between them. CDR3 size: 13 residues. The CDR3 is CASSLPGDDEQYF. The CDR3 DNA is TGTGCCAGCAGCTTGCCCGGGGATGACGAGCAGTACTTC.

This clone occurred once. The chain couples TRBV12-3 or TRBV12-4 to TRBJ1-4; tentative D call: TRBD1 (6 bases). V lost 6 bases and J lost 7, with 12 bases in between. CDR3 size: 13 residues. CDR3 loop: CASSLGGAEKLFF. DNA for the CDR3: TGTGCCAGCAGCCTGGGGGGGGCTGAAAAACTGTTTTTT.

V is TRBV6-1 and J is TRBJ2-2; a weak D match, TRBD1 (6 bases). The germline V gene has CDR1 MNHNS and CDR2 SASEGT. The CDR3 runs 16 residues. Trimming removed 1 base from V and 2 bases from J, with 11 bases in between. The CDR3 region has the DNA TGTGCCAGCAGTGAAGGGGCAGGGGTAAACACCGGGGAGCTGTTTTTT. Amino acids: CASSEGAGVNTGELFF.

V usage is TRBV5-1 and J usage is TRBJ1-6; 7 bases are shared with TRBD1. The CDR3 consists of 14 residues. With V trimmed by 4 bases and J by 9 bases, 7 bases remained unmatched. Germline loops: CDR1 SGHRS, CDR2 YFSETQ. The CDR3 nucleotides are TGCGCCAGCAGCCCCGGACAGGATGTTTCACCCCTCCACTTT. Protein sequence: CASSPGQDVSPLHF.

The chain employs TRBV19 and TRBJ1-6; no clear D. Trimming removed 7 bases at V and 9 bases at J, with 16 bases between. Germline lookup yields CDR1 LNHDA and CDR2 SQIVND (reference sequence). The length of the CDR3 is 14 residues. CDR3 protein: CASTPRGLGSPLHF. In DNA, the CDR3 is TGTGCCAGTACGCCCCGAGGGTTGGGTTCACCCCTCCACTTT.

The chain combines TRBV18 with TRBJ1-4; D ambiguous. The CDR3 covers 15 residues. The germline V gene encodes CDR1 KGHSH and CDR2 LQKENI. Trimming pared 2 bases from V and 0 bases from J, leaving 7 bases between. CDR3 region: CASSPNGPTNEKLFF. CDR3 in DNA: TGTGCCAGCTCACCAAACGGTCCAACTAATGAAAAACTGTTTTTT.

The chain uses TRBV19 and TRBJ1-5; D is unresolved. V was cut by 6 bases and J by 9 bases, with 15 bases left in between. This CDR3 spans 13 amino acids. Per germline, CDR1 LNHDA and CDR2 SQIVND (reference sequence). As DNA, the CDR3 is TGTGCCAGTAGCCCTCAGGCCGCGGGGCCCCAGCATTTT. Residues: CASSPQAAGPQHF.

This chain links TRBV9 with TRBJ1-1; D is undetermined. Germline assignment: CDR1 SGDLS and CDR2 YYNGEE. Between the trimmed V and J ends, which lost 1 base and 1 base, there was a span of 8 bases. This CDR3 has 14 residues. The CDR3 DNA is TGTGCCAGCAGCGTACAGGCCGGGAACACTGAAGCTTTCTTT. It is translated as CASSVQAGNTEAFF.

This chain joins TRBV18 and TRBJ1-6, with D possibly TRBD1 on 5 matching bases. CDR1 is KGHSH and CDR2 is LQKENI in the germline V gene. Trimming cost V 2 bases and J 4 bases, with 9 bases left between them. The length of the CDR3 is 15 residues. CDR3 sequence reads: CASSPGGEYNSPLHF. The CDR3 bases are TGTGCCAGCTCACCAGGAGGGGAATATAATTCACCCCTCCACTTT.

The chain combines TRBV5-1 with TRBJ2-1, with D perhaps TRBD2 (5 bases). V lost 3 bases and J lost 1, with 11 bases in between. There are 15 residues in the CDR3. Germline values: CDR1 SGHRS, CDR2 YFSETQ. DNA of the CDR3: TGCGCCAGCAGCTCGGACTCGTCGTCCTACAATGAGCAGTTCTTC. Translating it yields CASSSDSSSYNEQFF.

This clone was counted a single time. As DNA, the CDR3 is TGCAGCGTTGAGTCAGGGAGGGGGGTCACTGAAGCTTTCTTT. Translated: CSVESGRGVTEAFF. The V and J genes are TRBV29-1 and TRBJ1-1; TRBD1 is a possible D gene (6 bases). V lost 3 bases to trimming and J lost 4 bases, with 15 bases between them. Looked up from germline, CDR1 is SQVTM and CDR2 is ANQGSEA. This CDR3 comprises 14 residues.

The chain couples TRBV27 to TRBJ1-2, with 9 nucleotides matching TRBD1. V was pared by 3 bases and J by 8 bases, with 7 bases of the junction left unmatched. The CDR3 has 14 residues. CDR1 is MNHEY, CDR2 SMNVEV, per germline (reference sequence). Here the CDR3 DNA reads TGTGCCAGCAGTTTCCGCGGGACAGGGTACGGCTACACCTTC. Translation gives CASSFRGTGYGYTF.

The rearrangement joins TRBV29-1 to TRBJ1-2; tentatively, D is TRBD1 (5 bases). The CDR3 is made up of 13 amino acids. The V and J ends lost 8 bases and 3 bases respectively, with 16 bases between them. The germline V gene encodes CDR1 SQVTM and CDR2 ANQGSEA. The CDR3 loop is CSSGEGSDYGYTF. The CDR3, as DNA: TGCAGCTCGGGGGAGGGGTCGGACTATGGCTACACCTTC. Filled out from reference TRBV29-1 and TRBJ1-2, the complete variable domain reads SAVISQKPSRDICQRGTSLTIQCQVDSQVTMMFWYRQQPGQSLTLIATANQGSEATYESGFVIDKFPISRPNLTFSTLTVSNMSPEDSSIYLCSSGEGSDYGYTFGSGTRLTVV.